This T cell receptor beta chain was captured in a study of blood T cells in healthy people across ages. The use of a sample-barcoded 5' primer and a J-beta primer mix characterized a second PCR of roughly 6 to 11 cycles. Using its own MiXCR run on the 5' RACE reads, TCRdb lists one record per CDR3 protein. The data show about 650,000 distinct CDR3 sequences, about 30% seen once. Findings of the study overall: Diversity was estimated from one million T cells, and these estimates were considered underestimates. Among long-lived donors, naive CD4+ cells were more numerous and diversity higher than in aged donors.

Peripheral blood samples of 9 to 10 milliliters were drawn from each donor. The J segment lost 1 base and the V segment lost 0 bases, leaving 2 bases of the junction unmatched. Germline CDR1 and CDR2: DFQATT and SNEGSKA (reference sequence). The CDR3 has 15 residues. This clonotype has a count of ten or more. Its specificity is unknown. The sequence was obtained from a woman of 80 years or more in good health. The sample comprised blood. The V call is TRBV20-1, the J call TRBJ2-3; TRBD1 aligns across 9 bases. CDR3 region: CSARERTGGTDTQYF. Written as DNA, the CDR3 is TGCAGTGCTAGAGAACGGACAGGGGGCACAGATACGCAGTATTTT.